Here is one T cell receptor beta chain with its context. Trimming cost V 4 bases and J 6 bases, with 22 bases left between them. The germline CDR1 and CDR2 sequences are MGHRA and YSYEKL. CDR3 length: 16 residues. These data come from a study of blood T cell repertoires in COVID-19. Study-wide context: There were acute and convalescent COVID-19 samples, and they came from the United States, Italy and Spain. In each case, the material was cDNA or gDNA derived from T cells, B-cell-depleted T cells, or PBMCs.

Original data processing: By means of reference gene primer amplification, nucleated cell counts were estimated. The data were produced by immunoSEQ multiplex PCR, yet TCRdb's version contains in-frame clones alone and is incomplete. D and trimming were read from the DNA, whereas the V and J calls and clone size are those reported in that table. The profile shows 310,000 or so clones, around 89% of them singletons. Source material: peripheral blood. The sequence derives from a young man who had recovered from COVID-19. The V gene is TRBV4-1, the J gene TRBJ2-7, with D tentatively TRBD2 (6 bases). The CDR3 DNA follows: TGCGCCAGCAGCCGGCTCGTGGAGGGCCATCCGCTCGAGCAGTACTTC. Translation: CASSRLVEGHPLEQYF.